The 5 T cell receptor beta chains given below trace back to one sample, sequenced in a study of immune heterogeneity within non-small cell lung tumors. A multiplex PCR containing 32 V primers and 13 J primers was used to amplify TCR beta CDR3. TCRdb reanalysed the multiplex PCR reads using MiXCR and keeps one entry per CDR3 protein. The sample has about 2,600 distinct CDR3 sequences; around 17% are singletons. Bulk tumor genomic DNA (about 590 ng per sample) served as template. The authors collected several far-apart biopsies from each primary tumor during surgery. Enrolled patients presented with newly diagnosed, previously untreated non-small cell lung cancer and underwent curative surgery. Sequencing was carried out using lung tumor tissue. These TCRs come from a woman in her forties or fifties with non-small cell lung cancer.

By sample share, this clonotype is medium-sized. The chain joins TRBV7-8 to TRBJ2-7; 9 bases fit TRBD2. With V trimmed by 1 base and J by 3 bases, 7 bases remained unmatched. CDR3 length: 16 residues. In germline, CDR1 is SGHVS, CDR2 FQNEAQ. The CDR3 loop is CASSLVSSGNYYEQYF. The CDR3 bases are TGTGCCAGCAGCTTAGTTTCTAGCGGGAACTACTACGAGCAGTACTTC.

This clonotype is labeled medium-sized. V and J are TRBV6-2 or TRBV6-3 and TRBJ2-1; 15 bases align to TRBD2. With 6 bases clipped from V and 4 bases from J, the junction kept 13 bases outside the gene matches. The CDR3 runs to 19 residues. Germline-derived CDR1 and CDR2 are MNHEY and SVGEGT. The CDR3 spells CASSILRTSGRGPYNEQFF. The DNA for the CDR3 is TGTGCCAGCAGCATACTCAGGACTAGCGGGAGGGGACCTTACAATGAGCAGTTCTTC.

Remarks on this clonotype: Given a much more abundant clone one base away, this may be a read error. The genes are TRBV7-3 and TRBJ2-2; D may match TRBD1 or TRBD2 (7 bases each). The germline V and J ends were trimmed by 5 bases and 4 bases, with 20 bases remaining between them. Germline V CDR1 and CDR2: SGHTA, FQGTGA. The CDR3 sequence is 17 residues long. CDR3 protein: CASSKGGGGTGTGELFF. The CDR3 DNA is TGTGCCAGCAGCAAAGGGGGCGGGGGTACGGGCACCGGGGAGCTGTTTTTT.

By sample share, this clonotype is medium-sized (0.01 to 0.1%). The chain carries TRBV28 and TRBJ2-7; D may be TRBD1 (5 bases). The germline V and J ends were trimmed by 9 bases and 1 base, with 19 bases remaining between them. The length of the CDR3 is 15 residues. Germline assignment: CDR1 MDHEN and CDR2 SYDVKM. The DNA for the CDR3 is TGTGCCAGTTTACCCTCCCGACAGCTGTCCTACGAGCAGTACTTC. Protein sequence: CASLPSRQLSYEQYF. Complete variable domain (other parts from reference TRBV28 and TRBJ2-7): DVKVTQSSRYLVKRTGEKVFLECVQDMDHENMFWYRQDPGLGLRLIYFSYDVKMKEKGDIPEGYSVSREKKERFSLILESASTNQTSMYLCASLPSRQLSYEQYFGPGTRLTVT.

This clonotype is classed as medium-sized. The chain's CDR3 is CASSLAGESVSEQYF. The CDR3 DNA reads TGCGCCAGCAGCTTGGCGGGAGAAAGTGTATCCGAGCAGTACTTC. This rearrangement joins TRBV5-1 to TRBJ2-7, with a tentative D call TRBD2 (6 bases). The germline V and J ends were trimmed by 0 bases and 6 bases, with 16 bases remaining between them. The V gene's germline CDR1 is SGHRS and CDR2 YFSETQ. The CDR3 has 15 amino acids.